This passage covers 10 T cell receptor beta chains from one sample sequenced in a study of T cells in Graves' hyperthyroidism and ophthalmopathy. TCR beta CDR3 regions were amplified from RNA transcripts. When the TCR CDR3 underwent first-round RT-PCR, the HTBI primer set was used. One entry per CDR3 protein results from TCRdb running MiXCR on the multiplex PCR reads. The profile shows about 400,000 distinct CDR3 sequences, around 25% of them singletons. The sample comprised blood. These receptors all come from a man aged 50-60 years with Graves' hyperthyroidism.

The rearrangement joins TRBV9 to TRBJ1-2; D gene ambiguous. Germline CDR1 reads SGDLS; CDR2 reads YYNGEE. V dropped 4 bases and J dropped 2 bases, with 18 bases sitting between them. This CDR3 spans 16 amino acids. This CDR3 is CASSPWDIPQNYGYTF. In DNA, the CDR3 is TGTGCCAGCAGCCCATGGGATATCCCACAAAACTATGGCTACACCTTC. The full variable domain, with the rest looked up from reference TRBV9 and TRBJ1-2, is DSGVTQTPKHLITATGQRVTLRCSPRSGDLSVYWYQQSLDQGLQFLIQYYNGEERAKGNILERFSAQQFPDLHSELNLSSLELGDSALYFCASSPWDIPQNYGYTFGSGTRLTVV.

In this sample, this clonotype turned up once. One end of the junction does not line up with germline, which may come from a read error. CDR3 protein: CASSLNSMNTEDFF. DNA for the CDR3: TGTGCCAGCTCACTGAACAGCATGAACACTGAAGATTTCTTT. The chain links TRBV18 to TRBJ1-1; D not certain. This CDR3 spans 14 amino acids. CDR1 is KGHSH and CDR2 is LQKENI in the germline V gene.

The chain employs TRBV19 and TRBJ2-7, with 8 bases that match TRBD2. Germline-derived CDR1 and CDR2 are LNHDA and SQIVND (reference sequence). The CDR3 length is 13 residues. V trimming: 6 bases; J trimming: 4 bases; junction bases outside the gene matches: 5. The CDR3 loop is CASSGRDTYEQYF. CDR3 nucleotide sequence: TGTGCCAGTAGCGGGAGGGATACGTACGAGCAGTACTTC. Full variable domain (remainder filled in from reference TRBV19 and TRBJ2-7): DGGITQSPKYLFRKEGQNVTLSCEQNLNHDAMYWYRQDPGQGLRLIYYSQIVNDFQKGDIAEGYSVSREKKESFPLTVTSAQKNPTAFYLCASSGRDTYEQYFGPGTRLTVT.

This clonotype appeared a few times. This chain joins TRBV3-1 and TRBJ2-2, with TRBD2 matching 7 bases. The length of the CDR3 is 13 residues. CDR1 LGHDT and CDR2 YNNKEL come from the germline V gene (reference sequence). Trimming cost V 5 bases and J 6 bases; bases outside gene matches: 3. The DNA of the CDR3 is TGTGCCAGCAGCTGGGGGGGGGCCGGGGAGCTGTTTTTT. This gives the protein CASSWGGAGELFF.

The chain joins TRBV6-1 to TRBJ2-7, with unresolved D. The CDR3 runs 15 residues. CDR1 MNHNS and CDR2 SASEGT come from the germline V gene. V was shortened by 6 bases and J by 0 bases, with 15 bases between the two germline ends. CDR3 bases: TGTGCCAGCAGATTTCGAAGCGCTGGCTCCTACGAGCAGTACTTC. Its translation: CASRFRSAGSYEQYF.

The rearrangement links TRBV6-1 to TRBJ2-2, with D perhaps matching TRBD2 (5 bases). Trimming took 5 bases from V and 2 from J, leaving 9 bases between them. CDR3 length: 14 residues. Germline V gives CDR1 MNHNS, CDR2 SASEGT. The DNA of the CDR3 is TGTGCCAGCAGTAGCGGTTCTAACACCGGGGAGCTGTTTTTT. Protein product: CASSSGSNTGELFF.

The chain links TRBV5-1 to TRBJ2-3; 12 nucleotides match TRBD2. The CDR3 length is 16 residues. Germline assignment: CDR1 SGHRS and CDR2 YFSETQ. Trimming at V came to 4 bases and at J to 5 bases, leaving 8 bases not matched to a gene. The CDR3 DNA sequence: TGCGCCAGCAGCGCGGGACCGGGACTAGCGGGAGATACGCAGTATTTT. This codes for CASSAGPGLAGDTQYF.

This clonotype was counted only a few times. V usage is TRBV30 and J usage is TRBJ2-5; TRBD2 agrees at 8 bases. V was clipped by 5 bases and J by 4 bases; unmatched bases: 6. Germline CDR1 reads GTSNPN; CDR2 reads SVGIG (reference sequence). The CDR3 runs 13 residues. The CDR3 sequence is CAWWSGSGETQYF. CDR3 bases: TGTGCCTGGTGGAGCGGGAGTGGAGAGACCCAGTACTTC. Drawing the rest from reference TRBV30 and TRBJ2-5, the complete variable domain is SQTIHQWPATLVQPVGSPLSLECTVEGTSNPNLYWYRQAAGRGLQLLFYSVGIGQISSEVPQNLSASRPQDRQFILSSKKLLLSDSGFYLCAWWSGSGETQYFGPGTRLLVL.

V usage is TRBV7-2 and J usage is TRBJ1-2; 12 positions agree with TRBD1. The J segment lost 7 bases and the V segment lost 1 base, leaving 4 bases of the junction unmatched. In germline, CDR1 is SGHTA, CDR2 FQGNSA. The CDR3 loop spans 15 amino acids. The CDR3 DNA follows: TGTGCCAGCAGCTTAGTGGGACAGGGGGCGATTGGCTACACCTTC. This translates into CASSLVGQGAIGYTF.

The chain uses TRBV7-9 and TRBJ2-1; 9 nucleotides line up with TRBD1. V lost 5 bases to trimming and J lost 5 bases; unmatched junction nucleotides: 10. This CDR3 contains 16 residues. Germline V gene data show CDR1 as SEHNR and CDR2 as FQNEAQ (reference sequence). The CDR3 spells CASSHSYRGRDNEQFF. CDR3 coding DNA: TGTGCCAGCAGCCATTCATACAGGGGGCGTGACAATGAGCAGTTCTTC.